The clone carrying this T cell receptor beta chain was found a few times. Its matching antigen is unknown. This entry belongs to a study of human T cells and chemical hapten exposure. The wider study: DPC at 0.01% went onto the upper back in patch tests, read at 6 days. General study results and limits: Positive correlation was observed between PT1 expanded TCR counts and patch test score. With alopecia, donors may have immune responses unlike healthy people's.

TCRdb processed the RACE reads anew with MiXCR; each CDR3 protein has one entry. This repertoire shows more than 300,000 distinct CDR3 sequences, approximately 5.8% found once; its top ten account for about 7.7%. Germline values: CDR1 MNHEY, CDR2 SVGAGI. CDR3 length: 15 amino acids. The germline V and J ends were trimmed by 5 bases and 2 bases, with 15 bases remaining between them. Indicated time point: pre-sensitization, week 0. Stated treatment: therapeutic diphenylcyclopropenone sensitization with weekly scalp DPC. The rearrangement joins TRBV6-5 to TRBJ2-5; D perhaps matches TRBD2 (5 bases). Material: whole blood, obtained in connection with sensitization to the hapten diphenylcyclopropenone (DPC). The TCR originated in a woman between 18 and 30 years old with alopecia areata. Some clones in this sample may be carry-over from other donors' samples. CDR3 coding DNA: TGTGCCAGCAGTGGGAGTGGATTGGGGCAAGAGACCCAGTACTTC. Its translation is CASSGSGLGQETQYF.